This T cell receptor (beta chain) comes out of a study of blood T cell repertoires in COVID-19 (dated by TCRdb to about 2020). In the study overall: The collaborator samples originated in the United States, Italy and Spain and spanned the acute and convalescent phases of COVID-19. Sample metadata almost always included a de-identified subject ID, COVID-19 status, age in years and sex. The dataset comprised deeply sampled blood TCRbeta repertoires from subjects exposed to, actively infected with, or recovered from COVID-19. The material from the prospective study consisted of cDNA or gDNA derived from T cells, B-cell-depleted T cells, or PBMCs. Samples were obtained from the ongoing ImmuneRACE study (first 160 participants) and from some 1,300 subjects provided by 6 global collaborators. A freely available public database, intended as a resource for researchers studying the immune response to SARS-CoV-2, is where the repertoires were released. Where available, HLA class I and class II types were taken from metadata supplied by the sample provider and were not determined by assay-based typing.

The collaborating institutions used their own protocols to collect whole blood in K2EDTA tubes. For TCRbeta analysis, collaborator samples were shipped as frozen whole blood, as isolated PBMCs, or as DNA extracted from either sample type. As regards this clone: Its antigen is currently not known. One base away there is no much larger clone; base qualities are not given.

Findings and caveats that apply to the study as a whole: The quantity of clinical and demographic metadata differed by source and by participant and was supplied without curation.

TCRbeta CDR3 regions were amplified from genomic DNA using the immunoSEQ Assay, a bias-controlled multiplex PCR. As for the authors' bioinformatics: Nucleated cell counts per sample were estimated from amplification of reference gene primers within the assay. To quantify the absolute abundance of each unique TCRbeta CDR3 rearrangement, sequence reads were collapsed and filtered. For each sample, productive Simpson clonality was calculated as the square root of Simpson's diversity index across productive rearrangements. TCRdb limited this immuneACCESS table to in-frame rearrangements with V and J called. A share of clones is missing; checked studies link under half to unresolved V genes, and the rest is unexplained. V and J calls and clone size are as listed in that table; D and trimming were resolved from the DNA. This sample has fewer than 500,000 clones in its table, and 86% of those were observed once. The ten most abundant clones make up 1.4% of the sample.

The material sequenced was peripheral blood. This clonotype was obtained from a woman aged 30 to 39 with active or convalescent COVID-19.

The DNA sequence follows: TGTGCCAGCAGCTTGTCCATGACTAGCGAAGGAGAGACCCAGTACTTC. Its coded protein is CASSLSMTSEGETQYF. This sequence uses TRBV5-8 and TRBJ2-5; 8 junctional bases match TRBD2. V is pruned by 1 base and J by 4 bases, leaving 9 bases of the junction without a gene match. From the germline V gene, CDR1 is SGHTS and CDR2 is YDEGEE. Counted from cysteine to phenylalanine, this CDR3 has 16 amino acids. Here the CDR3 DNA is all that survives: 48 bases in frame from base 1.